A selection of T cell receptor beta chains follows, all from one sample in a study of cytomegalovirus exposure and HLA in healthy donors. The assay was immunoSEQ multiplex PCR, and TCRdb's table has in-frame clones only and misses some. This table has some 120,000 clones, about four fifths appearing once. Sequenced: PBMCs. The receptors here all came from a woman between 40 and 55 years old in good health and CMV-seronegative. The CDR3 runs from the conserved cysteine through the conserved F or W. A D gene is named only where the DNA matches it firmly. Size is stated for part of the rows, as once, few or many counts, or as a class when the clone is expanded.

cdr3_aa cdr3_nt j_call d_call clone_size v_call
CASSSRTLAGGYNEQFF TGTGCCAGCAGCTCCAGAACCCTAGCGGGAGGGTACAATGAGCAGTTCTTC TRBJ2-1 TRBD2 NA TRBV7-3
CSVAVLGSYNEQFF TGCAGCGTCGCCGTCCTAGGCTCCTACAATGAGCAGTTCTTC TRBJ2-1 NA NA TRBV29-1
CASSLADSSSPYF TGTGCCAGCAGCTTGGCGGACAGCTCTTCCCCATATTTT TRBJ1-3 NA once TRBV5-4
CASSTRGLNTEAFF TGTGCCAGCAGCACAAGGGGCCTGAACACTGAAGCTTTCTTT TRBJ1-1 NA NA TRBV6-1
CASVRSDRGTSAQYF TGTGCCAGCGTGAGGTCCGATCGGGGGACTAGCGCACAGTACTTC TRBJ2-5 TRBD2 NA TRBV2
CASSLRGTYEQYF TGTGCCAGCAGTTTACGGGGGACCTACGAGCAGTACTTC TRBJ2-7 NA NA TRBV27
CSVGEGYQPQHF TGCAGCGTAGGGGAGGGGTATCAGCCCCAGCATTTT TRBJ1-5 NA NA TRBV29-1
CASSIRATGLAGGQETQYF TGCGCCAGCAGCATACGCGCGACGGGACTAGCGGGGGGCCAAGAGACCCAGTACTTC TRBJ2-5 TRBD2 NA TRBV5-1
CASSEVAGGQDTQYF TGTGCCAGCAGTGAGGTAGCGGGGGGGCAAGATACGCAGTATTTT TRBJ2-3 TRBD2 NA TRBV6-1
CASSQADWGGPDTQYF TGTGCCAGCAGCCAAGCCGACTGGGGGGGACCGGATACGCAGTATTTT TRBJ2-3 TRBD2 few TRBV14
CASSLAGTGSETQYF TGTGCCAGCAGTTTAGCCGGGACAGGGTCAGAGACCCAGTACTTC TRBJ2-5 TRBD1 NA TRBV27
CASSRTGTSSYEQYF TGTGCCAGCAGCCGGACAGGAACTAGCTCCTACGAGCAGTACTTC TRBJ2-7 TRBD1 NA TRBV7-9
CASSYPGLWTEAFF TGTGCCAGCAGTTACCCAGGTCTGTGGACTGAAGCTTTCTTT TRBJ1-1 NA NA TRBV6-5
CASSISGGAYNEQFF TGTGCCAGCAGCATCAGCGGGGGGGCCTACAATGAGCAGTTCTTC TRBJ2-1 TRBD2 NA TRBV5-4
CASRRDRVNGELFF TGTGCCAGCCGCCGGGACAGGGTAAACGGGGAGCTGTTTTTT TRBJ2-2 TRBD1 NA TRBV6-5
CASSLPSGSSYEQYF TGTGCCAGCAGCTTACCTAGCGGGAGCTCCTACGAGCAGTACTTC TRBJ2-7 TRBD2 NA TRBV7-9
CASRQSYRDRVNEQFF TGTGCCAGCAGACAAAGTTACCGGGACAGGGTGAATGAGCAGTTCTTC TRBJ2-1 TRBD1 NA TRBV11-2
CAWSPPKRTEAFF TGTGCCTGGAGCCCCCCGAAACGGACAGAAGCTTTCTTT TRBJ1-1 NA few TRBV30
CASSPNPTGEQETQYF TGCGCCAGCAGCCCGAACCCGACAGGGGAGCAAGAGACCCAGTACTTC TRBJ2-5 TRBD1 NA TRBV4-3
CASSLVSDLNTGELFF TGCGCCAGCAGCTTGGTCTCGGACTTGAACACCGGGGAGCTGTTTTTT TRBJ2-2 NA once TRBV5-1
CASSLRGRYSGVDEQFF TGTGCCAGCAGCTTACGGGGTCGGTATAGCGGGGTGGATGAGCAGTTCTTC TRBJ2-1 TRBD2 NA TRBV11-2
CASSLVGTSGGTQYF TGTGCCAGCAGCTTGGTAGGGACTAGCGGAGGGACCCAGTACTTC TRBJ2-5 TRBD2 few TRBV5-6
CASSSVAGPYNEQFF TGTGCCAGCAGCTCAGTGGCGGGACCATACAATGAGCAGTTCTTC TRBJ2-1 NA NA TRBV7-3
CASSPFNREEKLFF TGTGCCAGCAGCCCCTTTAACCGAGAGGAAAAACTGTTTTTT TRBJ1-4 NA NA TRBV28
CASSLNGLVDEQYF TGTGCCAGCTCACTAAACGGACTAGTGGACGAGCAGTACTTC TRBJ2-7 TRBD2 NA TRBV18
CASSVSGSSYNEQFF TGTGCCAGCAGCGTATCGGGTAGCTCCTACAATGAGCAGTTCTTC TRBJ2-1 NA NA TRBV9
CASSLAETQYF TGTGCCAGCAGCTTAGCTGAGACCCAGTACTTC TRBJ2-5 NA NA TRBV11-2
CASSISRFGGPVNEQFF TGTGCCAGTAGTATATCTCGTTTCGGGGGGCCCGTCAATGAGCAGTTCTTC TRBJ2-1 NA NA TRBV19
CASTGQGKGEQYF TGTGCCAGCACGGGACAGGGTAAAGGCGAGCAGTACTTC TRBJ2-7 TRBD1 NA TRBV6-1
CASSQGAERNTEAFF TGTGCCAGCAGCCAAGGGGCAGAACGTAACACTGAAGCTTTCTTT TRBJ1-1 NA NA TRBV4-2
CASSVGGATGELFF TGTGCCAGCAGCGTAGGAGGTGCCACCGGGGAGCTGTTTTTT TRBJ2-2 NA NA TRBV9
CASSVAGGWNTGELFF TGTGCCAGCAGCGTAGCGGGGGGCTGGAACACCGGGGAGCTGTTTTTT TRBJ2-2 NA NA TRBV9
CASSPAEITDTQYF TGTGCCAGCAGTCCCGCGGAGATCACAGATACGCAGTATTTT TRBJ2-3 NA NA TRBV27
CASSDGTRDTIYF TGTGCCAGCTCTGACGGGACACGGGACACCATATATTTT TRBJ1-3 NA NA TRBV28
CATSRTSGAYEQYF TGTGCCACCAGCAGAACTAGCGGGGCCTACGAGCAGTACTTC TRBJ2-7 TRBD2 few TRBV15
CASSPGGGPLEQYF TGTGCCAGCAGCCCCGGGGGGGGTCCTCTCGAGCAGTACTTC TRBJ2-7 TRBD2 NA TRBV4-2
CASSVDRGWGPAFF TGCGCCAGCAGTGTTGACAGGGGGTGGGGTCCAGCTTTCTTT TRBJ1-1 TRBD1 once TRBV10-2
CAINTGGGHYGYTF TGTGCCATCAACACAGGGGGCGGACACTATGGCTACACCTTC TRBJ1-2 TRBD1 NA TRBV10-3
CASLLAGGLQETQYF TGTGCCAGCTTACTAGCGGGAGGTCTCCAAGAGACCCAGTACTTC TRBJ2-5 TRBD2 NA TRBV6-1
CASSLPGQGVSEQYF TGCGCCAGCAGCTTGCCAGGACAGGGGGTGAGCGAGCAGTACTTC TRBJ2-7 TRBD1 NA TRBV5-1
CASGTGSQPQHF TGTGCCAGTGGGACAGGGTCGCAGCCCCAGCATTTT TRBJ1-5 TRBD1 NA TRBV19
CASSLRDRVTDEQFF TGTGCCAGCAGCTTAAGGGACAGGGTAACGGATGAGCAGTTCTTC TRBJ2-1 TRBD1 NA TRBV11-1